This T cell receptor (beta chain) was identified during a study of CD8+ T cells in alopecia areata. A remark on this clone: What it binds is not known.

Extraction of RNA preceded its reverse transcription into cDNA, which served as the sequencing template. Method: immunoSEQ multiplex PCR; TCRdb's copy keeps in-frame clones and lacks some. The repertoire has about 140,000 clones, approximately 90% of them found once; the top ten carry roughly an eighth. Described treatment: oral pan-JAK inhibitor, 5-10 mg twice daily. The study's findings and limits: Mice showed clearer TCR sharing than patients did, a gap that was possibly HLA-related. Scalp repertoires also include resident alphabeta T cells from normal skin. For lesional scalp, especially alopecia totalis/universalis, clonality was higher than in normal scalp. The study found tofacitinib significantly decreased scalp clonality and expanded CD8+ clones among the top 100.

The CDR3 sequence is 15 residues long. V lost 5 bases to trimming and J lost 4 bases, with 16 bases between them. CDR1 and CDR2 from the germline V gene are SEHNR and FQNEAQ (reference sequence). This clonotype originated in a human donor with alopecia areata. The rearrangement links TRBV7-9 to TRBJ2-3, with D hard to call. The sample was CD8+ T cells sorted from blood, taken at week 4, from a patient treated with tofacitinib. The CDR3 spells CASSTPGLDPDTQYF. CDR3 nucleotide sequence: TGTGCCAGCAGCACCCCGGGTTTAGACCCAGATACGCAGTATTTT.